This T cell receptor (beta chain) was profiled in a study of shared clonotypes between healthy human individuals (TCRdb year 2020). Study-wide context: A couple of women and a few men aged 18 to 49 years were included in the cohort. Libraries were prepared and TCR repertoires were sequenced by different laboratories using diverse techniques, in order to increase sequencing depth and limit assay-specific biases. To estimate repertoire size and how much clonotypes are shared between individuals, the study performed deep sequencing of blood TCR repertoires from a few healthy adults. For each donor, CD4 naive and CD4 memory were each given three plates, CD8 naive was given two plates, and CD8 memory was given one plate. Per donor, leukapheresis produced somewhere between about 0.85 and 8.9 billion PBMCs.

The CDR3 runs 15 residues from the cysteine to the phenylalanine. Here the CDR3 DNA is all that survives: 45 bases in frame from base 1. Compared with germline, V lacks 1 base and J lacks 3 bases; bases without a gene match: 5. CDR1 and CDR2 are read off the germline V gene as MGHRA and YSYEKL. Using the deep immunoSEQ assay, TCR CDR3 regions were amplified from genomic DNA by multiplex PCR. Genomic DNA extracted from each cell subset was distributed evenly over all wells of several immunoSEQ 96-well plates, and each plate served as one replicate. For sorted subsets, 200 to 250 ng of genomic DNA, equivalent to around 31,000 T cell genomes, went into each replicate PCR. The purified libraries were quantified using a Qubit 3.0 fluorometer, sized with a Bioanalyzer 2100, and then quantified again using the KAPA Library Quantification kit. Every immunoSEQ 96-well plate was sequenced on a dedicated single-read 150-cycle Illumina NextSeq 550 flow cell. As for the authors' bioinformatics: Because only junctional sequences without quality scores were contained in the immunoSEQ output, filtering matching that applied to full-length reads could not be performed. Sequences were annotated with PyIR, a Python wrapper for IgBLAST v1.9, using IMGT germline references to assign V/J genes and CDR3. Reads were removed for weak V/J assignments (E-value above 1e-6), missing CDR3, stop codons, out-of-frame junctions, or ambiguous translated residues. V3J clonotypes were defined by identical inferred V gene, J gene, and CDR3 amino acid sequence. Percentage overlap between repertoires was calculated by dividing the number of shared unique clonotypes by the size of the smaller repertoire. RTK rarefaction, the Chao1 estimator, and Recon v2.1 estimates of unobserved clonotypes were used to assess repertoire richness. For all TCRbeta clonotypes obtained by the gDNA method from a few donors, generation probabilities were computed with OLGA. TCRdb took this table from immuneACCESS and kept in-frame rearrangements with V and J called. Such tables lack part of the clones; where checked against another copy, unresolved V genes explain under half of the gap, and the rest is unexplained. Clone size and the V and J calls come from that table; the DNA yielded D and trimming. The sample data list roughly 2,300,000 clones, and 80% to 95% of these were observed just once. Clones ranked in the top ten supply roughly 0.34% of the sample.

Study-wide findings and limitations: About 5% of naive CD4, approximately 3.7% of naive CD8, around 2.3% of memory CD4, and 0.4% of memory CD8 clonotypes were shared across a few donors. Even with the large sequencing depth, rarefaction of the sorted-subset datasets indicated that sequencing was incomplete. Sampling was limited to blood, and TCR repertoires in tissue likely differ from TCR repertoires in blood. Higher generation probabilities were observed for clonotypes shared by all four sorted-subset donors than for non-shared clonotypes. Naive subsets generally had larger estimated clonotype richness than memory subsets did. The small number of donors limited the genetic and exposure-history diversity represented. Pairwise subsampling led to the expectation that sequencing depth would affect the degree of clonotype sharing among donors.

Donors were healthy HIV-negative adults with no recently reported acute infections or vaccinations. All donors were Caucasian adults living in Nashville, Tennessee, USA. Magnetic negative selection was used to enrich CD4+ T cells, after which naive cells were positively selected on CD45RA and the negative fraction became the memory subset. After blood collection by leukapheresis, PBMCs were isolated using Ficoll-Histopaque density gradient centrifugation and then cryopreserved in the vapor phase of liquid nitrogen. Purity and quantity of every magnetically sorted T cell population were checked by analytical flow cytometry. From each sorted fraction, genomic DNA was isolated and quantified by UV absorbance on a Nanodrop 2000c. A remark on this clone: Its antigen is currently not known. No base quality information exists; no much larger clone differs at one position.

The V and J segments used are TRBV4-1 and TRBJ1-1; 7 middle bases align to TRBD1. The source material was naive CD4+ T cells from PBMCs. What this sample's cell subset or site label stands for: CD45RA+ positively selected. The clonotype originates from a man younger than 35 in good health. Some clones in this sample may be carry-over from other donors' samples. Here the CDR3 is given as CASSQVQTGHTEAFF. The nucleotides read TGCGCCAGCAGCCAAGTTCAGACAGGGCACACTGAAGCTTTCTTT.